These 10 T cell receptor beta chains came from one sample sequenced in a study of T-cell reconstitution after alpha-beta-depleted transplantation in children. Preparation of the TCRbeta library used unique molecular identifiers. Via MiXCR, TCRdb re-called the PCR reads, giving one row per CDR3 protein. The data show about 540,000 distinct CDR3 sequences, more than 20% seen once. This specimen was PBMCs, taken before TCRalphabeta/CD19-depleted stem cell transplant. All receptors come from a boy under two years old with Wiskott-Aldrich syndrome, due to receive a stem cell transplant.

Only a few counts were recorded for this clonotype. The CDR3 DNA reads as TGCAGTGCTAGATCTACAGGCTATGGCTACACCTTC. It encodes CSARSTGYGYTF. The chain employs TRBV20-1 and TRBJ1-2, with a tentative D call TRBD1 (5 bases). The V end was cut by 2 bases, the J end by 4 bases, with 8 bases between. The CDR3 consists of 12 residues. Germline V CDR1 and CDR2: DFQATT, SNEGSKA (reference sequence).

This clonotype was detected a few times. The chain employs TRBV12-3 or TRBV12-4 and TRBJ2-5; D remains ambiguous. There are 15 residues in the CDR3. Deletions cut 2 bases from V and 5 bases from J, with 15 bases between. CDR3 bases: TGTGCCAGCAGTTTATTGGCACCTTCCAGGGAGACCCAGTACTTC. Protein sequence: CASSLLAPSRETQYF.

Only a few counts were recorded for this clonotype. J is TRBJ2-5 and V is TRBV6-1; TRBD1 matches 8 bases. CDR1 is MNHNS, CDR2 SASEGT, per germline. This CDR3 is 13 amino acids long. V lost 6 bases to trimming and J lost 5 bases; unmatched junction nucleotides: 5. CDR3 nucleotides: TGTGCCAGCAGGGACAGGGAGAGGGAGACCCAGTACTTC. Translating it yields CASRDRERETQYF.

V and J are TRBV12-3 or TRBV12-4 and TRBJ2-1; maybe TRBD2 (6 bases). CDR3 length equals 12 residues. V lost 8 bases and J 5 bases, leaving 10 bases between the germline ends. CDR3 coding DNA: TGTGCCAGCGGGCCGGGAGACAATGAGCAGTTCTTC. It specifies CASGPGDNEQFF.

This clonotype has more than one count but fewer than ten. The chain carries TRBV27 and TRBJ1-1; D is undetermined. The V end was cut by 0 bases, the J end by 0 bases, with 17 bases between. This CDR3 has 18 amino acids. Per germline, CDR1 MNHEY and CDR2 SMNVEV (reference sequence). CDR3 nucleotide sequence: TGTGCCAGCAGTTTATCCCCCCGCCCGTGGTGGGTGAACACTGAAGCTTTCTTT. As protein: CASSLSPRPWWVNTEAFF.

The chain carries TRBV5-1 and TRBJ2-6, with D tentatively TRBD2 (6 bases). Trimming stripped 0 bases from V and 2 bases from J, with 9 bases between. CDR3 size: 16 residues. The germline V gene has CDR1 SGHRS and CDR2 YFSETQ. The CDR3 loop is CASSLDGGAGANVLTF. The CDR3 region has the DNA TGCGCCAGCAGCTTGGATGGCGGGGCTGGGGCCAACGTCCTGACTTTC.

The rearrangement links TRBV5-1 to TRBJ2-7; D may be TRBD2 (5 bases). The germline V gene has CDR1 SGHRS and CDR2 YFSETQ. CDR3 length: 13 residues. V gave up 5 bases and J gave up 6 bases, with 15 bases separating them. The CDR3 region has the DNA TGCGCCAGCAGAGGGAGCGGAGTAGGCGAGCAGTACTTC. This sequence encodes CASRGSGVGEQYF.

The rearrangement uses TRBV5-4 and TRBJ2-3, with D tentatively TRBD2 (5 bases). V was pared by 0 bases and J by 1 base, with 18 bases between. This CDR3 has 18 residues. The germline CDR1 and CDR2 sequences are SGHNT and YYREEE (reference sequence). DNA of the CDR3: TGTGCCAGCAGCTTGGACGGGCTTTGGGTTAGCGGCACAGATACGCAGTATTTT. Its translation: CASSLDGLWVSGTDTQYF.

This clonotype was found a few times. The chain is built from TRBV12-3 or TRBV12-4 and TRBJ1-1, with TRBD1 identical over 7 bases. The length of the CDR3 is 14 residues. Trimming at V came to 6 bases and at J to 5 bases, leaving 9 bases not matched to a gene. DNA for the CDR3: TGTGCCAGCAGCCACAGGGGAAGGAAGACTGAAGCTTTCTTT. It codes for CASSHRGRKTEAFF.

The chain recombines TRBV3-1 with TRBJ1-6, with TRBD1 as a possible D gene (5 bases). Deletions cut 0 bases from V and 7 bases from J, with 16 bases between. Germline-derived CDR1 and CDR2 are LGHDT and YNNKEL (reference sequence). The CDR3 is 17 residues long. CDR3 protein: CASSQDAGQGFNSPLHF. The CDR3 coding sequence is TGTGCCAGCAGCCAAGATGCCGGGCAGGGCTTCAATTCACCCCTCCACTTT.